This TCR beta chain was captured by sequencing in a study of shared clonotypes between healthy human individuals. V was pared by 4 bases and J by 4 bases, with 12 bases of the junction left unmatched. The germline V gene has CDR1 SGHRS and CDR2 YFSETQ. The CDR3 consists of 16 residues. Broader study findings: Blood alone was sampled, and tissue repertoires likely differ. Clonotypes that were shared across four donors made up roughly 5% of naive CD4 clonotypes. What naive subsets generally showed was a larger estimated richness than memory subsets showed.

A note on this clone: Its antigen is unknown.

TCRdb keeps only in-frame clones here, not all; method: immunoSEQ multiplex PCR. Of some 2,100,000 clones listed, 90% to 96% are singletons. The source material was naive CD4+ T cells sorted from blood. Subset here: CD45RA+ positively selected. The sequence derives from a man between 18 and 35 years old in good health. This sequence joins TRBV5-1 and TRBJ2-3; TRBD2 aligns across 7 bases. The CDR3 DNA sequence: TGCGCCAGCAGCCCCGTAGGCGGGAGAGGGGCAGATACGCAGTATTTT. Protein sequence: CASSPVGGRGADTQYF.